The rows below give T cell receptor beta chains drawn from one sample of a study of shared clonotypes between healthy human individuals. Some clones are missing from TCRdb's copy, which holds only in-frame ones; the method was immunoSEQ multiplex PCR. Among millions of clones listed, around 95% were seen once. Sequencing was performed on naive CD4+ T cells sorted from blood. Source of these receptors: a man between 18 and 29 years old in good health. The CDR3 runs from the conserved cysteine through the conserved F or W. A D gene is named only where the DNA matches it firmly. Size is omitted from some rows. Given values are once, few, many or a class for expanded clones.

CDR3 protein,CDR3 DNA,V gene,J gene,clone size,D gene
CASSLLQGNYGYTF,TGTGCCAGCAGTTTATTACAGGGCAACTATGGCTACACCTTC,TRBV28,TRBJ1-2,-,-
CASSSRTLDGYTF,TGTGCCAGCAGTTCAAGGACGCTTGACGGCTACACCTTC,TRBV6-6,TRBJ1-2,-,-
CASSGRDPNRAGEYGYTF,TGTGCCAGCAGTGGGAGGGACCCAAACAGAGCCGGGGAGTATGGCTACACCTTC,TRBV25-1,TRBJ1-2,-,-
CASRWTAVNYEQYF,TGTGCCAGCAGGTGGACAGCCGTGAACTACGAGCAGTACTTC,TRBV2,TRBJ2-7,once,-
CASKREEGINEKLFF,TGTGCCAGCAAAAGAGAGGAGGGGATAAATGAAAAACTGTTTTTT,TRBV5-4,TRBJ1-4,-,-
CASSPWWTVASTDTQYF,TGCGCCAGCAGCCCCTGGTGGACGGTTGCTAGCACAGATACGCAGTATTTT,TRBV5-1,TRBJ2-3,-,-
CAISDLTEAFF,TGTGCCATCAGTGACTTAACTGAAGCTTTCTTT,TRBV10-3,TRBJ1-1,once,-
CASSALGTGNTGELFF,TGTGCCAGCAGCGCACTCGGGACAGGGAACACCGGGGAGCTGTTTTTT,TRBV9,TRBJ2-2,-,TRBD1
CASSPRRGLSNQPQHF,TGTGCCAGCAGTCCGCGGCGGGGGTTAAGCAATCAGCCCCAGCATTTT,TRBV27,TRBJ1-5,-,-
CASSPIELAAQETQYF,TGTGCCAGCTCACCTATAGAACTAGCGGCTCAAGAGACCCAGTACTTC,TRBV18,TRBJ2-5,-,TRBD2
CASTNTGALYTF,TGTGCCAGCACCAACACAGGGGCACTCTACACCTTC,TRBV7-3,TRBJ1-2,-,TRBD1
CASSLTGSSGANVLTF,TGCGCCAGCAGCTTGACAGGGAGCTCTGGGGCCAACGTCCTGACTTTC,TRBV5-1,TRBJ2-6,-,-
CASSQTETSGREQFF,TGCGCCAGCAGCCAAACAGAGACTAGCGGACGGGAGCAGTTCTTC,TRBV4-1,TRBJ2-1,-,TRBD2
CASSLYPLEQYF,TGTGCCAGCAGCTTGTATCCCCTCGAGCAGTACTTC,TRBV5-4,TRBJ2-7,once,-
CASSLGRGLRGTDTQYF,TGTGCCAGCAGCTTGGGCAGAGGGTTGAGGGGGACAGATACGCAGTATTTT,TRBV11-3,TRBJ2-3,-,-
CSIFGQGGYTF,TGCAGTATTTTCGGGCAGGGGGGCTACACCTTC,TRBV20-1,TRBJ1-2,-,-
CASSVGTSGNTIYF,TGTGCCAGCAGTGTTGGGACCTCTGGAAACACCATATATTTT,TRBV2,TRBJ1-3,-,-
CASSLLGQGEVAQYF,TGTGCCAGCAGCTTATTGGGACAGGGGGAAGTGGCGCAGTACTTC,TRBV7-8,TRBJ2-7,once,TRBD1
CASSVGGRGTYEQYF,TGTGCCAGCAGCGTAGGTGGCAGGGGCACCTACGAGCAGTACTTC,TRBV9,TRBJ2-7,-,-
CASSSTGQETQYF,TGTGCCAGTAGTAGCACAGGGCAAGAGACCCAGTACTTC,TRBV19,TRBJ2-5,-,-
CASSVEGSQSYGYTF,TGTGCCAGCAGCGTAGAAGGCAGTCAGAGCTATGGCTACACCTTC,TRBV9,TRBJ1-2,-,-
CASSEKPLGTEAFF,TGTGCCAGCAGTGAAAAGCCTTTGGGCACTGAAGCTTTCTTT,TRBV6-1,TRBJ1-1,-,-
CASSPDRTGELFF,TGTGCCAGCTCCCCCGACAGAACCGGGGAGCTGTTTTTT,TRBV18,TRBJ2-2,-,-
CASSGLLTGKSEAEAFF,TGTGCCAGCAGCGGGCTTCTGACAGGGAAGTCGGAGGCTGAAGCTTTCTTT,TRBV9,TRBJ1-1,-,TRBD1
CASSFGTPYTDTQYF,TGCGCCAGCAGCTTCGGGACACCTTACACAGATACGCAGTATTTT,TRBV5-1,TRBJ2-3,-,-
CASSLGTGNQPQHF,TGCGCCAGCAGCTTAGGGACAGGCAATCAGCCCCAGCATTTT,TRBV5-1,TRBJ1-5,once,TRBD1
CASSLQGRKDGYTF,TGTGCCAGCAGCTTACAGGGGCGAAAGGATGGCTACACCTTC,TRBV7-9,TRBJ1-2,-,-
CASSEGVYEQYF,TGTGCCAGCAGTGAAGGGGTCTACGAGCAGTACTTC,TRBV6-1,TRBJ2-7,-,-
CASSTRDRGPEKLFF,TGTGCCAGCAGTACGCGGGACAGGGGGCCCGAAAAACTGTTTTTT,TRBV27,TRBJ1-4,-,TRBD1
CASGLHGRAFGTDTQYF,TGTGCTAGTGGTTTGCACGGGAGGGCCTTTGGCACAGATACGCAGTATTTT,TRBV12-5,TRBJ2-3,-,TRBD2
CASSLSGGQETQYF,TGCGCCAGCAGCTTGTCGGGGGGACAAGAGACCCAGTACTTC,TRBV5-1,TRBJ2-5,-,TRBD2
CASSSPGGEKLFF,TGTGCCAGTAGCAGCCCGGGTGGGGAAAAACTGTTTTTT,TRBV19,TRBJ1-4,-,-
CASSRGTPEAFF,TGTGCCAGCAGCCGCGGGACACCTGAAGCTTTCTTT,TRBV6-5,TRBJ1-1,-,-
CASSLGLATNEKLFF,TGTGCCAGCAGCTTAGGACTCGCAACTAATGAAAAACTGTTTTTT,TRBV13,TRBJ1-4,-,-
CASSLPGTEQNYGYTF,TGTGCCAGCAGCCTTCCCGGGACAGAACAGAACTATGGCTACACCTTC,TRBV5-5,TRBJ1-2,-,TRBD1
CSVRGTPSYEQYF,TGCAGCGTCAGGGGGACGCCGTCCTACGAGCAGTACTTC,TRBV29-1,TRBJ2-7,-,TRBD1
CASSSTGGTTYGYTF,TGTGCCAGCAGTTCGACAGGGGGAACAACCTATGGCTACACCTTC,TRBV28,TRBJ1-2,-,TRBD1